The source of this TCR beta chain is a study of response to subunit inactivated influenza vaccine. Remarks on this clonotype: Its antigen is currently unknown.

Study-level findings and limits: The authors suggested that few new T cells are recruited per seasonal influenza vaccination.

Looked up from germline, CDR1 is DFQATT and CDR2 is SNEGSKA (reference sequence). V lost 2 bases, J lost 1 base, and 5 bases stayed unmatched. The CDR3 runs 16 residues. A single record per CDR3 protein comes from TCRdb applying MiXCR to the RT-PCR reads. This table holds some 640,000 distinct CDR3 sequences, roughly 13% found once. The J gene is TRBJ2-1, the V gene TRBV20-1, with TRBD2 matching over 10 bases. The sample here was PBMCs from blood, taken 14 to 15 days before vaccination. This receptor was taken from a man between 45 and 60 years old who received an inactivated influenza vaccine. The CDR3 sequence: CSARSLAGDSYNEQFF. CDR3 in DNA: TGCAGTGCTAGAAGTCTAGCGGGGGATTCCTACAATGAGCAGTTCTTC.